Many counts were recorded for the clone carrying this TCR beta chain. No antigen is known for it. The sample is drawn from a study of early T cells in non-severe SARS-CoV-2 infection. As for the study in general: Chains stayed unpaired after sequencing of bulk RNA from unsorted whole blood.

Unique molecular identifiers were attached to individual cDNA molecules. TCRdb independently ran MiXCR on the 5' RACE reads; one entry per CDR3 protein. The sample yields about 79,000 distinct CDR3 sequences, about 11% seen once. Study-wide points: The study's VDJdb matching favored anti-spike CD8 responses and missed private and CD4 specificities.

This TCR derives from an adult who was a healthcare worker with PCR-confirmed SARS-CoV-2 infection or an uninfected control (not recorded which). The material sequenced was whole blood.

CDR3 sequence reads: CASSLAGEVETQYF. Written as DNA, the CDR3 is TGTGCCAGCAGCTTAGCAGGAGAGGTGGAGACCCAGTACTTC. The chain employs TRBV7-9 and TRBJ2-5; D gene unclear. Looked up from germline, CDR1 is SEHNR and CDR2 is FQNEAQ (reference sequence). There are 14 residues in the CDR3. The V end was cut by 0 bases, the J end by 5 bases, with 10 bases between.